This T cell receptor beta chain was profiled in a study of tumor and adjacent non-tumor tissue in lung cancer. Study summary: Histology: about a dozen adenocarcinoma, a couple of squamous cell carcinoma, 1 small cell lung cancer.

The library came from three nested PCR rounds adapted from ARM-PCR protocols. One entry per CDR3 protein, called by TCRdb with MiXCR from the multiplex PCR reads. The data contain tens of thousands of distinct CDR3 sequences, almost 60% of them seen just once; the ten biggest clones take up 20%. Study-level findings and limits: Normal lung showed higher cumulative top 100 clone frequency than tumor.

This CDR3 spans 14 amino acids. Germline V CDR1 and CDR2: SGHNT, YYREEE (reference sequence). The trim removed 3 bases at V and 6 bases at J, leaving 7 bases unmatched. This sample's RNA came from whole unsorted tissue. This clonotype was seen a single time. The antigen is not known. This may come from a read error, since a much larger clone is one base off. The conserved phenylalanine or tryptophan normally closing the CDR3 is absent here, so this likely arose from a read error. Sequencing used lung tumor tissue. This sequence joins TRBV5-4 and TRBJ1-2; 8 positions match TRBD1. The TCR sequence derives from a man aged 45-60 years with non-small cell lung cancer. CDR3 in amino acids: CASSSRTGLDGYTY. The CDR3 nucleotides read TGTGCCAGCAGCTCTCGGACAGGGTTGGATGGCTACACCTAC.